These T cell receptor beta chains were read from a single sample in a study of blood T cells in healthy people across ages. MiXCR was run by TCRdb on the 5' RACE reads, yielding one entry per CDR3 protein. Of about 640,000 distinct CDR3 sequences in the sample, 58% were seen once. The sequenced sample consisted of blood. The receptor source for this set is a man aged 60 to 75 in good health. CDR3s include the opening cysteine and the closing phenylalanine or tryptophan. A D gene is named only where the DNA matches it firmly. The listing skips clone size in some rows; elsewhere it reads once, few, many or a size class.

j_call d_call cdr3_length clone_size v_call cdr3_nt cdr3_aa
TRBJ1-6 NA 16 NA TRBV20-1 TGCAGTGCTCCTACACGAGGGCATCTTCCTAATCCACCCCTCCACTTT CSAPTRGHLPNPPLHF
TRBJ2-7 NA 14 few TRBV9 TGTGCCAGCAGCGTTGGGGGGATGAGCTACGAGCAGTACTTC CASSVGGMSYEQYF
TRBJ2-7 NA 13 NA TRBV5-1 TGCGCCAGCAGCACGGGACCAGACAATGAGCAGTACTTC CASSTGPDNEQYF
TRBJ1-2 TRBD1 14 NA TRBV25-1 TGTGCCAGCAGTGCCACAGGGGCCGGCTATGGCTACACCTTC CASSATGAGYGYTF
TRBJ1-4 TRBD1 16 NA TRBV3-1 TGTGCCAGCAGCCAAGATCTAGGGGACAGGGGGGAAAAACTGTTTTTT CASSQDLGDRGEKLFF
TRBJ2-5 TRBD2 14 few TRBV9 TGTGCCAGCAGCGTACCTACTAGCGGGGGGACCCAGTACTTC CASSVPTSGGTQYF
TRBJ1-6 NA 15 NA TRBV7-6 TGTGCCAGCAGCTTAGAGGGACACAGAGATTCACCCCTCCACTTT CASSLEGHRDSPLHF
TRBJ1-1 NA 13 NA TRBV10-3 TGTGCCATCAGTGAGACGAGGCAGAATGAAGCTTTCTTT CAISETRQNEAFF
TRBJ2-1 NA 15 NA TRBV5-1 TGCGCCAGCAGCTTGGTCGGGACGACAAACAATGAGCAGTTCTTC CASSLVGTTNNEQFF
TRBJ2-7 TRBD1 15 NA TRBV5-1 TGCGCCAGTAGGGAGACACAGGGGCCGGTAAGTCCCCAGTACTTC CASRETQGPVSPQYF
TRBJ2-1 TRBD2 16 NA TRBV5-1 TGCGCCAGCAGTCTGATAGGGACTAGCGGGGCCAATGAGCAGTTCTTC CASSLIGTSGANEQFF
TRBJ2-5 NA 14 once TRBV28 TGTGCCAGCAGCCCTCACAGGGATGGGAAGACCCAGTACTTC CASSPHRDGKTQYF
TRBJ2-6 NA 16 NA TRBV5-4 TGTGCCAGCAGCTTTGGAGCTATCTCTGGGGCCAACGTCCTGACTTTC CASSFGAISGANVLTF
TRBJ2-7 TRBD1 13 NA TRBV29-1 TGCAGCGTTGCAGGGGGCTCCTACAATGAGCAGTACTTC CSVAGGSYNEQYF
TRBJ2-1 TRBD2 15 NA TRBV20-1 TGCAGTGCCAAACCGACTAGCGGGAGTTACAATGAGCAGTTCTTC CSAKPTSGSYNEQFF
TRBJ1-1 NA 14 few TRBV21-1 TGTGCCAGCCCTCAAGGGCGAGGCAGGGCTGAAGCTTTCTTT CASPQGRGRAEAFF